The source of this TCR beta chain is a study of T cell therapy after organ transplantation. Study-wide context: Expansion used a peptide pool of 30 HLA class I and II CMV epitopes.

The CDR3 covers 12 residues. Trimming shortened V by 1 base and J by 6 bases, and 6 bases separated the two germline ends. The germline V gene has CDR1 LGHNA and CDR2 YSLEER. Clones were sequenced by immunoSEQ multiplex PCR, and TCRdb holds only the in-frame ones, with some missing. Here the sample spans some 47,000 clones, about 95% being singletons. Remarks on this clone: Its matching antigen is unknown.

The material was CD8+ T cells from blood, obtained before autologous CMV-specific T cell therapy. The clonotype was recovered from a human patient who had received a solid organ transplant and had CMV disease. The chain is built from TRBV4-3 and TRBJ1-1; no clear D gene. CDR3 sequence reads: CASSQVGAEAFF. DNA for the CDR3: TGCGCCAGCAGCCAAGTAGGCGCTGAAGCTTTCTTT.